This is a list of T cell receptor beta chains from one sample in a study of cytomegalovirus exposure and HLA in healthy donors. Generated by immunoSEQ multiplex PCR, the TCRdb table keeps only in-frame clones and is missing some. Here the sample spans 160,000 or so clones, approximately 86% being singletons. The sample comprised PBMCs. These receptors were collected from a man in his thirties or forties in good health and CMV-seropositive. The CDR3 runs from the conserved cysteine through the conserved F or W. The D gene is left open where the match is weak. Clone size, where shown, is once, few, many, or a class for clones that have expanded.

cdr3_length,d_call,clone_size,j_call,v_call,cdr3_aa,cdr3_nt
16,TRBD2,NA,TRBJ2-3,TRBV2,CASSPQGRGGTDTQYF,TGTGCCAGCAGTCCGCAGGGGCGGGGGGGCACAGATACGCAGTATTTT
15,NA,NA,TRBJ2-2,TRBV27,CASSLSGSNTGELFF,TGTGCCAGCAGTTTGAGCGGGTCGAACACCGGGGAGCTGTTTTTT
12,NA,NA,TRBJ1-1,TRBV7-8,CASSLGGSEAFF,TGTGCCAGCAGCTTAGGGGGCTCTGAAGCTTTCTTT
14,TRBD1,NA,TRBJ2-5,TRBV6-5,CASSLRTGPETQYF,TGTGCCAGCAGTCTTAGGACAGGGCCAGAGACCCAGTACTTC
16,NA,NA,TRBJ1-6,TRBV6-6,CASSQPGGVYNSPLHF,TGTGCCAGCAGTCAACCTGGGGGGGTCTATAATTCACCCCTCCACTTT
18,NA,once,TRBJ2-2,TRBV27,CASSLSTVSIPNTGELFF,TGTGCCAGCAGTTTATCCACAGTGTCCATTCCGAACACCGGGGAGCTGTTTTTT
15,TRBD2,NA,TRBJ2-2,TRBV2,CASSGTSGSTGELFF,TGTGCCAGCTCCGGGACTAGCGGGTCCACCGGGGAGCTGTTTTTT
12,NA,NA,TRBJ1-2,TRBV30,CAWSPLNYGYTF,TGTGCCTGGAGTCCCCTTAACTATGGCTACACCTTC
16,NA,NA,TRBJ2-3,TRBV9,CASSLEGRLYTDTQYF,TGTGCCAGCAGTTTAGAGGGCAGGCTTTACACAGATACGCAGTATTTT
16,NA,NA,TRBJ1-2,TRBV27,CASSLSWTAQFYGYTF,TGTGCCAGCAGTTTATCATGGACAGCCCAGTTCTATGGCTACACCTTC
17,TRBD2,NA,TRBJ2-1,TRBV9,CASSVGGGVHSYNEQFF,TGTGCCAGCAGCGTAGGCGGGGGGGTACACTCCTACAATGAGCAGTTCTTC
17,TRBD1,NA,TRBJ2-7,TRBV5-6,CASSLGARDRAIYEQYF,TGTGCCAGCAGCTTGGGAGCGCGGGACAGGGCGATCTACGAGCAGTACTTC
13,NA,NA,TRBJ2-7,TRBV5-1,CASGGDNSYEQYF,TGCGCCAGCGGGGGGGACAACTCCTACGAGCAGTACTTC
17,TRBD2,NA,TRBJ2-5,TRBV5-3,CARSSGTSGDFQETQYF,TGTGCCAGAAGCTCCGGGACTAGCGGGGACTTCCAAGAGACCCAGTACTTC
14,NA,NA,TRBJ1-1,TRBV7-8,CASSLGRAGTEAFF,TGTGCCAGCAGCTTAGGACGGGCGGGCACTGAAGCTTTCTTT
14,TRBD1,NA,TRBJ1-1,TRBV9,CASSATVQGAEAFF,TGTGCCAGCAGCGCAACCGTACAGGGGGCTGAAGCTTTCTTT
14,NA,NA,TRBJ1-1,TRBV10-3,CATTEVIRNTEAFF,TGTGCCACCACGGAGGTAATCAGGAACACTGAAGCTTTCTTT
12,TRBD1,NA,TRBJ2-5,TRBV5-6,CASRAGGQTQYF,TGTGCCAGCAGAGCAGGGGGACAGACCCAGTACTTC
16,TRBD2,NA,TRBJ2-1,TRBV6-4,CASSQTTSGDVYEQFF,TGTGCCAGCAGTCAAACGACTAGCGGGGACGTATATGAGCAGTTCTTC
17,TRBD1,once,TRBJ1-6,TRBV5-6,CASSLRDVGQGYSPLHF,TGTGCCAGCAGCTTGCGAGATGTAGGACAGGGCTATTCACCCCTCCACTTT
17,TRBD1,NA,TRBJ1-2,TRBV4-1,CASSQESPGQGDYGYTF,TGCGCCAGCAGCCAAGAATCCCCAGGGCAGGGGGACTATGGCTACACCTTC
15,NA,NA,TRBJ1-1,TRBV11-1,CASSLERGGNTEAFF,TGTGCCAGCAGCTTAGAGCGGGGAGGAAACACTGAAGCTTTCTTT
16,NA,NA,TRBJ1-1,TRBV7-9,CASSLALTGGDTEAFF,TGTGCCAGCAGCTTAGCTTTGACAGGCGGCGACACTGAAGCTTTCTTT
17,TRBD2,NA,TRBJ2-7,TRBV9,CASSVGVSGGLSYEQYF,TGTGCCAGCAGCGTAGGGGTTAGCGGGGGGCTGAGCTACGAGCAGTACTTC
17,TRBD2,NA,TRBJ2-7,TRBV4-3,CASSQDLAGDSSYEQYF,TGCGCCAGCAGCCAAGATTTAGCGGGAGACAGCTCCTACGAGCAGTACTTC
16,NA,NA,TRBJ1-3,TRBV7-3,CASSLWGGASGNTIYF,TGTGCCAGCAGCTTATGGGGGGGGGCCTCTGGAAACACCATATATTTT